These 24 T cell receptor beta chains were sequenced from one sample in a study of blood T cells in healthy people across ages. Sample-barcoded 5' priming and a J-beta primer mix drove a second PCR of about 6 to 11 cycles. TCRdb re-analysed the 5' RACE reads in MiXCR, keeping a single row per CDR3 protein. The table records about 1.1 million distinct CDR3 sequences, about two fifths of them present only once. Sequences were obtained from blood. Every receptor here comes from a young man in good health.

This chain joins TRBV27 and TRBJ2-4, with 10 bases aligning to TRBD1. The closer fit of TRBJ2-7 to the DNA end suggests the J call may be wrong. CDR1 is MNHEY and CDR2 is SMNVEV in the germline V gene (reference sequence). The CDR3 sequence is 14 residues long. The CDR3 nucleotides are TGTGCCAGCAGTTCCGGGACAGGGGTTAGCGAGCAGTACTTC. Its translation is CASSSGTGVSEQYF.

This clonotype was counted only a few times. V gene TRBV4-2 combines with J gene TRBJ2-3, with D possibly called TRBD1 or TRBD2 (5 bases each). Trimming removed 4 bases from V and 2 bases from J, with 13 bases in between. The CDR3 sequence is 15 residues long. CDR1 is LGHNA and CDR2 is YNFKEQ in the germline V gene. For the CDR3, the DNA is TGTGCCAGCAGCCCAATAGAGGGGACCACAGATACGCAGTATTTT. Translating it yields CASSPIEGTTDTQYF.

This CDR3 is CASRGTSGQQFSYGYTF. DNA for the CDR3: TGTGCCAGCAGGGGAACCTCGGGACAGCAATTTTCTTATGGCTACACCTTC. The chain recombines TRBV6-1 with TRBJ1-2, with 7 positions matching TRBD1. The CDR3 runs 17 residues. With V trimmed by 6 bases and J by 5 bases, 18 bases remained unmatched. Looked up from germline, CDR1 is MNHNS and CDR2 is SASEGT.

The CDR3 DNA sequence: TGCAGCGTTGCCCCCCAGTACCGAGTAGATGGCTACACCTTC. Its protein product is CSVAPQYRVDGYTF. The chain carries TRBV29-1 and TRBJ1-2; D remains ambiguous. V was pared by 4 bases and J by 6 bases, with 18 bases between. The CDR3 has 14 amino acids. Germline V gene data show CDR1 as SQVTM and CDR2 as ANQGSEA. Complete variable domain (other parts from reference TRBV29-1 and TRBJ1-2): SAVISQKPSRDICQRGTSLTIQCQVDSQVTMMFWYRQQPGQSLTLIATANQGSEATYESGFVIDKFPISRPNLTFSTLTVSNMSPEDSSIYLCSVAPQYRVDGYTFGSGTRLTVV.

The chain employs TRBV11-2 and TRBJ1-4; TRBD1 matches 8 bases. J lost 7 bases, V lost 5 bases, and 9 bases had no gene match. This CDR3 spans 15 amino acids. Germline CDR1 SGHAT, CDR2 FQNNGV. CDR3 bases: TGTGCCAGCAGCCGTTCAGGGGGCGGGAGTGAAAAACTGTTTTTT. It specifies CASSRSGGGSEKLFF.

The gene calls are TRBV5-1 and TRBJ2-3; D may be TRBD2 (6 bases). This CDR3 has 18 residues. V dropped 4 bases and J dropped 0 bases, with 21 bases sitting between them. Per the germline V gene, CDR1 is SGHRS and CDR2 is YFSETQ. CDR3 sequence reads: CASSGPGLRSSSTDTQYF. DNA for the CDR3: TGCGCCAGCAGCGGTCCCGGACTAAGGTCTTCTAGCACAGATACGCAGTATTTT.

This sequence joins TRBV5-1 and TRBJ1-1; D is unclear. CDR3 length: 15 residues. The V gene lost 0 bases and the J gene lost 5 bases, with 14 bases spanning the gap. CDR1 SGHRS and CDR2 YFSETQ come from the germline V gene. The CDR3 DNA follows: TGCGCCAGCAGCTTGGTTGGGGATGGAACAACTGAAGCTTTCTTT. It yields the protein CASSLVGDGTTEAFF.

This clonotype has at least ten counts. CDR3 amino acids: CASMGRGTDTQYF. Written as DNA, the CDR3 is TGTGCCAGCATGGGGCGAGGCACAGATACGCAGTATTTT. This chain uses TRBV4-2 with TRBJ2-3; D possibly corresponds to TRBD1 (5 bases). V lost 7 bases, J lost 1 base, and 9 bases lay in between. CDR1 is LGHNA and CDR2 is YNFKEQ in the germline V gene. The CDR3 loop spans 13 amino acids.

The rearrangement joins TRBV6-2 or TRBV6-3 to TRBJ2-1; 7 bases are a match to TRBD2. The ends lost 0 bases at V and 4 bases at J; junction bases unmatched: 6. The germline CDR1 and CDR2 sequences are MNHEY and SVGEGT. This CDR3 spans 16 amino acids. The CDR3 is CASSYSRDSGYNEQFF. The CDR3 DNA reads TGTGCCAGCAGTTACTCGAGGGATAGCGGGTACAATGAGCAGTTCTTC.

CDR3 region: CASSPSGTGGNYGYTF. CDR3 coding DNA: TGTGCCAGCAGTCCCTCCGGGACAGGGGGTAACTATGGCTACACCTTC. The V gene is TRBV6-5, the J gene TRBJ1-2; 11 positions match TRBD1. Germline V gene data show CDR1 as MNHEY and CDR2 as SVGAGI. The J segment lost 1 base and the V segment lost 5 bases, leaving 6 bases of the junction unmatched. This CDR3 region has 16 residues.

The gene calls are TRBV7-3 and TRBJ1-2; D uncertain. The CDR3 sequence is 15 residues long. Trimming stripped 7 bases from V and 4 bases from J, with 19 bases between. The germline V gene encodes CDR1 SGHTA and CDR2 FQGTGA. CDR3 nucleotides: TGTGCCAGCAAGCTTAACCCCGCAGACTTCTATGGCTACACCTTC. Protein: CASKLNPADFYGYTF.

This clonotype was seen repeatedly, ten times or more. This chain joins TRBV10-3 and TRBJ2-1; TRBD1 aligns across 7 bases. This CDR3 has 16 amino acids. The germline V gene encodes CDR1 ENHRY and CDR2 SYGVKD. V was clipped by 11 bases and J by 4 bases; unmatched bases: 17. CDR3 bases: TGTGCCTCCGAGGCGACAGGGATCGGTTCTTACAATGAGCAGTTCTTC. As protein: CASEATGIGSYNEQFF.

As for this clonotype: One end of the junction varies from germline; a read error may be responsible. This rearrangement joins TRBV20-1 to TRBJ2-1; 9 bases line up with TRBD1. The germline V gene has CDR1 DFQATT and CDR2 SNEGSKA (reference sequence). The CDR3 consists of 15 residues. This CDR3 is CSAPGQGRSYNGQFF. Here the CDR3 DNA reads TGCAGTGCTCCGGGACAGGGAAGGTCCTACAATGGGCAGTTCTTC.

CDR3 region: CASRDYYPGREQFF. Written as DNA, the CDR3 is TGTGCCAGCCGGGACTACTACCCCGGGAGGGAGCAGTTCTTC. The chain couples TRBV6-5 to TRBJ2-1; 7 bases agree with TRBD2. The CDR3 runs 14 residues. The germline V gene encodes CDR1 MNHEY and CDR2 SVGAGI. The V and J ends lost 8 bases and 10 bases, in that order; junction bases with no gene match: 14.

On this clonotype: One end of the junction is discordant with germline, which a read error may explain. CDR3 in DNA: TGTGCCAGCAGTCGCACAGAAGATCCCTACGAGAAGTACTTC. Its protein product is CASSRTEDPYEKYF. The chain joins TRBV12-3 or TRBV12-4 to TRBJ2-7; D is unresolved. The length of the CDR3 is 14 residues.

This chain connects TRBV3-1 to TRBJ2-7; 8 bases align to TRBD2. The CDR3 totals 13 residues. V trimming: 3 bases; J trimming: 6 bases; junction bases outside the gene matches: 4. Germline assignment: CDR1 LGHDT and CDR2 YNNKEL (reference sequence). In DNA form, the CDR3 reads TGTGCCAGCAGCCATGGACTAGCAGGCGAGCAGTACTTC. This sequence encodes CASSHGLAGEQYF.

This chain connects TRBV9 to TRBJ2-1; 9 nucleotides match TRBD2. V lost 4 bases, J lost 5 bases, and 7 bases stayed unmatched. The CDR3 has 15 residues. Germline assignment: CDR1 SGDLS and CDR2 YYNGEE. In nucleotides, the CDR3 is TGTGCCAGCAGCCCAGGGGCGGGGGGGCACAATGAGCAGTTCTTC. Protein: CASSPGAGGHNEQFF.

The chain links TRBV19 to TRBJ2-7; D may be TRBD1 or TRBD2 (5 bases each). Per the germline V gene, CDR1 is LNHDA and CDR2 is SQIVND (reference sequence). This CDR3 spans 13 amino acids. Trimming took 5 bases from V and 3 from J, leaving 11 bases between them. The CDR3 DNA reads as TGTGCCAGTAGTCCCCGGGACCGCTACGAGCAGTACTTC. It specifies CASSPRDRYEQYF.

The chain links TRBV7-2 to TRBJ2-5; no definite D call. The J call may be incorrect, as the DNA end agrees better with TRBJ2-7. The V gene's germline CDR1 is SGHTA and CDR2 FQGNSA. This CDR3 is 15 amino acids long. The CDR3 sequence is CASSLVSDAVDEQYF. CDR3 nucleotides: TGTGCCAGCAGCTTAGTGTCCGATGCGGTGGACGAGCAGTACTTC.

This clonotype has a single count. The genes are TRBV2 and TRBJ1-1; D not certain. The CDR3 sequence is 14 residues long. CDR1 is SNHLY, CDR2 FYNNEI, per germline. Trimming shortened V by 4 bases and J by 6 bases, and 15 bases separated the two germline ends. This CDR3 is CASSGPARFAEAFF. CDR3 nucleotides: TGTGCCAGCAGTGGACCAGCAAGGTTCGCTGAAGCTTTCTTT.

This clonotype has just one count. Here the CDR3 DNA reads TGTGCCAGCAGCCGTAGCGGAACCTACAATGAGCAGTACTTC. It codes for CASSRSGTYNEQYF. The gene calls are TRBV7-2 and TRBJ2-1; D perhaps matches TRBD2 (6 bases). The J call may not be correct, given that the DNA end is closer to TRBJ2-7. There are 14 residues in the CDR3. Germline V lookup: CDR1 SGHTA, CDR2 FQGNSA.

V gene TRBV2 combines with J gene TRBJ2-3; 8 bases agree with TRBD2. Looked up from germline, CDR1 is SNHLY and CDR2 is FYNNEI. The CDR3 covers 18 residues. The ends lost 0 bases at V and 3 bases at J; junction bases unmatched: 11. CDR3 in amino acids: CASSEALFGGTSTDTQYF. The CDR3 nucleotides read TGTGCCAGCAGTGAAGCGCTTTTCGGGGGGACTAGTACAGATACGCAGTATTTT.

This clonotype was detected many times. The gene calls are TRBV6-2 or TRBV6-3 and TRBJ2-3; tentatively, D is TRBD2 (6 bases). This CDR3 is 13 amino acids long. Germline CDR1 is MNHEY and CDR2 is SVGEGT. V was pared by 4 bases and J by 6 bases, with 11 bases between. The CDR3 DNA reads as TGTGCCAGCAGTTTAGGGACTCCGGATACGCAGTATTTT. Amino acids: CASSLGTPDTQYF.

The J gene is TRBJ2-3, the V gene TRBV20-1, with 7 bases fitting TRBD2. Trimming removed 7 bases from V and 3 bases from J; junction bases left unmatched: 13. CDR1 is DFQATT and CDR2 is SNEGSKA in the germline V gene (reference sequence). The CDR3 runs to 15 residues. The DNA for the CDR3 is TGCAGTGTCTTCCTGCCAGGGAGGGGTACAGATACGCAGTATTTT. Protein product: CSVFLPGRGTDTQYF.